The clone carrying this T cell receptor beta chain came up once. The sample originates from a study of blood T cell repertoires in COVID-19. Study background: Some COVID-19 samples were acute and others convalescent; all came from the United States, Italy and Spain. Sources were T cells, B-cell-depleted T cells, or PBMCs; the material itself was cDNA or gDNA.

Libraries were prepared by immunoSEQ multiplex PCR; TCRdb keeps only in-frame clonotypes and omits some of them. Among about 200,000 clones listed, 82% were seen once. V lost 6 bases, J lost 3 bases, and 5 bases lay in between. Germline loops: CDR1 MDHEN, CDR2 SYDVKM. The CDR3 covers 11 residues. The sequence was obtained from a human donor with acute or convalescent COVID-19. The donor label of this sample is uncertain. Sequencing input: peripheral blood. The chain employs TRBV28 and TRBJ1-1; unclear D gene. The CDR3 here is CASRYYTEAFF. In DNA form, the CDR3 reads TGTGCCAGCAGATACTACACTGAAGCTTTCTTT.